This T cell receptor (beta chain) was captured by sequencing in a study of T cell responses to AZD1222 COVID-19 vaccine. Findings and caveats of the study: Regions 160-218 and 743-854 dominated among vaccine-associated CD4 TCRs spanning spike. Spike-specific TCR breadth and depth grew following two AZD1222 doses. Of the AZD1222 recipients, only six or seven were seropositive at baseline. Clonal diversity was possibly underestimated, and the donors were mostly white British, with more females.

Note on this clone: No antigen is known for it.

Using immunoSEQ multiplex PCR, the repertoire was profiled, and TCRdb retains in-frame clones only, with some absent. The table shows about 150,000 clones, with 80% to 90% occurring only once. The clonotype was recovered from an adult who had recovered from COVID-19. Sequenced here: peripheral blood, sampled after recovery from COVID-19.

The CDR3: CASSFRQGGGTEAFF. The DNA for the CDR3 is TGTGCCAGCAGCTTCAGACAGGGGGGTGGCACTGAAGCTTTCTTT. The rearrangement uses TRBV7-2 and TRBJ1-1; 9 bases map to TRBD1. This CDR3 has 15 amino acids. Looked up from germline, CDR1 is SGHTA and CDR2 is FQGNSA. V shed 3 bases and J 4 bases; nucleotides not matched to a gene: 6.